The source of this T cell receptor (beta chain) is a study of blood T cell repertoires in COVID-19. This table comes from immunoSEQ multiplex PCR, and its TCRdb copy is limited to in-frame clones, with some not included. The sample has 370,000 or so clones, 81% seen once; the top ten hold 0.85% to 1.2%. This TCR came from a human donor with acute or convalescent COVID-19. The donor label of this sample is uncertain. Specimen: peripheral blood.

CDR3 in DNA: TGCGCCAGCAGCTTGGAGGGGACAGCAACTAATGAAAAACTGTTTTTT. Translated: CASSLEGTATNEKLFF. This chain connects TRBV5-1 to TRBJ1-4; 7 nucleotides agree with TRBD1. Trimming took 0 bases from V and 0 from J; bases not matched to a gene: 2. The CDR3 covers 16 residues. The V gene's germline CDR1 is SGHRS and CDR2 YFSETQ. The full variable domain, rest sourced from reference TRBV5-1 and TRBJ1-4, is KAGVTQTPRYLIKTRGQQVTLSCSPISGHRSVSWYQQTPGQGLQFLFEYFSETQRNKGNFPGRFSGRQFSNSRSEMNVSTLELGDSALYLCASSLEGTATNEKLFFGSGTQLSVL.